This T cell receptor (beta chain) came from a study of T cell clonotyping in hematopoietic cell transplantation. Study-level points and caveats: Few recipient clonotypes overlapped donors; over 97% were de novo at given depth. Cells were unsorted, so CD4 and CD8 contributions were not separated. After transplant, recipient diversity fell while pathologically expanded clonotypes grew through day 180. Broader posttransplant TCR repertoire diversity was predicted by graft donor and pretransplant recipient Inverse Simpson Index values.

The CDR3 totals 14 residues. The ends lost 4 bases at V and 8 bases at J; junction bases unmatched: 2. From germline, CDR1 is MNHEY and CDR2 SVGAGI. In this sample, this clone turned up a few times. The antigen is undetermined. Clones were read by immunoSEQ multiplex PCR, and TCRdb kept only the in-frame ones, dropping some. Of some 11,000 clones in the sample, 40% to 60% are singletons; the top ten hold around 9.9%. This sequence originates from a man aged 50-60 years in good health. Some clones in this sample may be carry-over from other donors' samples. The chain uses TRBV6-5 and TRBJ2-1; 13 bases fit TRBD2. The source material was peripheral blood mononuclear cells. The CDR3 DNA follows: TGTGCCAGCAGTTTAGGACTAGCGGGAGATGAGCAGTTCTTC. Translation: CASSLGLAGDEQFF.